This entry concerns a single T cell receptor beta chain. Its specificity is not known. This sample is drawn from a study of cytomegalovirus exposure and HLA in healthy donors. The V gene end was trimmed by 4 bases and the J gene end by 0 bases; junction bases not matched to a gene: 7. The CDR3 spans 17 residues. Germline CDR1 reads SGDLS; CDR2 reads YYNGEE. Some clones are missing from TCRdb's copy, which holds only in-frame ones; the method was immunoSEQ multiplex PCR. Here the sample spans about 180,000 clones, about 87% being singletons. Study-level points and caveats: Overall, under 200 TCR beta chains were annotated as cytomegalovirus-associated. Testing in vitro showed three CMV-associated chains specific for CMV antigens. According to a subsequent analysis, TCR clusters from the first cohort were inclined to appear together in the 90 to 150 validation repertoires.

The receptor's source is a woman in her thirties in good health and CMV-seronegative. Sequenced material: PBMCs. The chain uses TRBV9 and TRBJ2-6, with 7 bases aligning to TRBD1. The CDR3 here is CASSTPQGPSGANVLTF. For the CDR3, the DNA is TGTGCCAGCAGCACCCCACAGGGGCCCTCTGGGGCCAACGTCCTGACTTTC.